This is a list of T cell receptor beta chains from one sample in a study of PD-1 blockade in classical Hodgkin lymphoma. The method was immunoSEQ multiplex PCR; TCRdb's version includes in-frame clones alone and lacks a portion of them. The sample consists of approximately 70,000 clones, about 93% of them appearing once. Here the sequenced sample was peripheral blood mononuclear cells (PBMCs), taken at baseline. The receptors were gathered from a human donor with classical Hodgkin lymphoma. CDR3s include the opening cysteine and the closing phenylalanine or tryptophan. Fields, in order: J gene, V gene, D gene, CDR3 DNA, CDR3 protein. A D gene is named only where the DNA matches it firmly.

TRBJ2-3 TRBV5-1 . TGCGCCAGCAGCCCTAGACAGGCAACAGATACGCAGTATTTT CASSPRQATDTQYF
TRBJ2-2 TRBV28 . TGTGCCAGCAGTTTATGGGGTCATCGGGGGCCTGGCACCGGGGAGCTGTTTTTT CASSLWGHRGPGTGELFF
TRBJ1-2 TRBV21-1 . TGTGCCAGCAGCAAAGGGACAGGTAATGGGTATGGCTACACCTTC CASSKGTGNGYGYTF
TRBJ2-7 TRBV12-2 . TGTGCAAGTCGCTTAGCGCTCGAGGGCGAGCAGTACTTC CASRLALEGEQYF
TRBJ2-5 TRBV9 . TGTGCCAGCAGCGTAGGGCCTAGCCTGACTCAAGAGACCCAGTACTTC CASSVGPSLTQETQYF
TRBJ2-7 TRBV27 . TGTGCCAGCAGGGTACGCTTGGGCTACGAGCAGTACTTC CASRVRLGYEQYF
TRBJ2-1 TRBV6-5 TRBD2 TGTGCCAGCAGTGTCCTAGCGGGAGGGCCCAATGAGCAGTTCTTC CASSVLAGGPNEQFF
TRBJ2-3 TRBV27 . TGTGCCAGCAGTTTAGCGACAGCCACAGATACGCAGTATTTT CASSLATATDTQYF
TRBJ2-5 TRBV9 . TGTGCCAGCAGCGGGGGACACCGCGAGGAGACCCAGTACTTC CASSGGHREETQYF
TRBJ1-5 TRBV6-5 TRBD1 TGTGCCAGCAGTTACCTTGGACAGGGGGTCCCGCCCCAGCATTTT CASSYLGQGVPPQHF